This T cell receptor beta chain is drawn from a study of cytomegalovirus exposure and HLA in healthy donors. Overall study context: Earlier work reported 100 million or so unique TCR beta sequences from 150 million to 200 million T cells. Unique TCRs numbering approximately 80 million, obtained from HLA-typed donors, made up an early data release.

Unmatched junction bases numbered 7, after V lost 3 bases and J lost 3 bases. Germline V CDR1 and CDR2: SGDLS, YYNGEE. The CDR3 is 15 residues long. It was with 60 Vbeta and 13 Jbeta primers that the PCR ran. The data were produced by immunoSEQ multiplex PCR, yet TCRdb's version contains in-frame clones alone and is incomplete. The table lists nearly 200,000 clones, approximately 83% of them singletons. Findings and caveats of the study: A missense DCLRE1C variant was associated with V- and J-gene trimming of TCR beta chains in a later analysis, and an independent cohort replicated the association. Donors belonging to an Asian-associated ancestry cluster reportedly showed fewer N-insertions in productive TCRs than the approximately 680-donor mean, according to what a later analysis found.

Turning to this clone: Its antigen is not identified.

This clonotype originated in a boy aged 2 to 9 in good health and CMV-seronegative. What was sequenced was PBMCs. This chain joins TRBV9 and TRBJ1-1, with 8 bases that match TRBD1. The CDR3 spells CASSEGQVGDTEAFF. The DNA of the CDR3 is TGTGCCAGCAGCGAGGGACAGGTAGGGGACACTGAAGCTTTCTTT.